This TCR beta chain was sequenced in a study of response to subunit inactivated influenza vaccine. Germline trimming cut 3 bases from V and 3 bases from J; bases unmatched to any gene: 7. This CDR3 region has 16 residues. This clonotype showed up just a few times. TCRdb re-analysed the RT-PCR reads in MiXCR, keeping a single row per CDR3 protein. The table lists around 650,000 distinct CDR3 sequences, approximately 14% of them singletons. The sequence was obtained from a man aged 45 to 65 who received an inactivated influenza vaccine. The genes are TRBV12-3 or TRBV12-4 and TRBJ2-3, with 9 positions matching TRBD2. The material was PBMCs from blood, obtained 11 to 12 days after vaccination. The CDR3 nucleotides are TGTGCCAGCAGTTTCCAAGCGGGGGGTAAGACAGATACGCAGTATTTT. Its protein is CASSFQAGGKTDTQYF.